Detailed here is one T cell receptor (beta chain). As yet, its antigen is unknown. A much larger clone differs by one base, so this may be a read error. This same CDR3 is encoded by further DNA sequences in the sample. This entry is derived from a study of shared clonotypes between healthy human individuals. Notes on the study in general: Generation of non-shared clonotypes was less probable than generation of clonotypes shared by all four donors.

Libraries were prepared by immunoSEQ multiplex PCR; TCRdb keeps only in-frame clonotypes and omits some of them. The sample lists millions of clones, over 85% occurring once. Germline CDR1 is MNHEY and CDR2 is SVGAGI. V was clipped by 6 bases and J by 6 bases, with 12 bases between them. The length of the CDR3 is 13 residues. The chain links TRBV6-5 to TRBJ1-5; D not certain. The TCR sequence derives from a man aged 18 to 30 in good health. The sequenced sample consisted of naive CD4+ T cells sorted from blood. As for subset: CD45RA+ positively selected. The CDR3 is CASSTTGGQPQHF. Here the CDR3 DNA reads TGTGCCAGCAGCACCACTGGAGGTCAGCCCCAGCATTTT.